The 2 T cell receptor beta chains below were found in one sample sequenced in a study of neurological immune-mediated disorders. TCRdb independently ran MiXCR on the 5' RACE reads; one entry per CDR3 protein. Among tens of thousands of distinct CDR3 sequences listed, about 5% were seen once. The sequenced sample consisted of PBMCs. The receptors originated from a woman between 65 and 79 years old with multiple sclerosis.

At least ten counts were recorded for this clonotype. This chain joins TRBV20-1 and TRBJ1-2; D is uncertain. The CDR3 sequence is 13 residues long. Germline CDR1 reads DFQATT; CDR2 reads SNEGSKA (reference sequence). The ends were cut back, 1 base at V and 4 bases at J, with 10 bases in the middle. The CDR3 DNA reads as TGCAGTGCTAGAGGAGGCGGTAGCTATGGCTACACCTTC. It yields the protein CSARGGGSYGYTF.

The chain links TRBV2 to TRBJ1-6, with D possibly matching TRBD1 (6 bases). This CDR3 contains 13 residues. Trimming took 8 bases from V and 12 from J, leaving 17 bases between them. From germline, CDR1 is SNHLY and CDR2 FYNNEI. CDR3 amino acids: CASHTRGKGPLHF. The CDR3 DNA is TGTGCCAGCCACACCAGGGGAAAGGGACCCCTCCACTTT.